The 32 T cell receptor beta chains below were found in one sample sequenced in a study of T cells expressing NK-cell markers. TCRdb reprocessed the 5' RACE reads and stores each CDR3 protein as one record, lacking DNA. This sample carries about 120,000 distinct CDR3 sequences, with roughly 18% going to the ten biggest clones. The sequencing input was blood T cells: a sorted CD56 or NKG2C T cell subset, CD4+ or CD8+ T cells, or bulk PBMC T cells (not recorded which). The source is a woman between 18 and 70 years old in good health.

The CDR3: CSARGRAGVYNEQFF. This chain connects TRBV20-1 to TRBJ2-1. Germline CDR1 is DFQATT and CDR2 is SNEGSKA (reference sequence). The CDR3 totals 15 residues.

The chain combines TRBV20-1 with TRBJ1-6; the D call of TRBD1 rests on TCRdb alone, since no DNA is present to check it. The V gene's germline CDR1 is DFQATT and CDR2 SNEGSKA (reference sequence). The length of the CDR3 is 12 residues. The CDR3 is CSPDSNNSPLHF.

This chain links TRBV12-5 with TRBJ2-3; TCRdb designates TRBD2, a call that cannot be tested without DNA. This CDR3 comprises 18 residues. CDR1 is LGHNT, CDR2 FRNRAP, per germline. CDR3 amino acids: CASGPAVLGSGGTDTQYF.

V and J are TRBV30 and TRBJ1-2. CDR3 length: 14 residues. The germline V gene encodes CDR1 GTSNPN and CDR2 SVGIG (reference sequence). CDR3 sequence reads: CAWSGMGNNYGYTF.

This rearrangement joins TRBV20-1 to TRBJ2-7; TCRdb's D gene call, TRBD2, goes unchecked for lack of DNA. This CDR3 comprises 12 residues. CDR1 and CDR2 (germline): DFQATT, SNEGSKA (reference sequence). CDR3 loop: CSARGENYEQYF.

The gene calls are TRBV5-4 and TRBJ2-3; the TRBD2 assignment by TCRdb is unverifiable without DNA. The CDR3 is 16 amino acids. Germline CDR1 SGHNT, CDR2 YYREEE (reference sequence). The CDR3 loop is CASSILGLPHTDTQYF.

The genes are TRBV7-8 and TRBJ1-4; TCRdb indicates TRBD1, and absent DNA this call remains unverified. Germline V CDR1 and CDR2: SGHVS, FQNEAQ. The CDR3 is 15 residues long. The CDR3 here is CASSTGMATNEKLFF.

J is TRBJ2-4 and V is TRBV4-3. The length of the CDR3 is 17 residues. CDR1 LGHNA and CDR2 YSLEER come from the germline V gene. The CDR3 is CASSQDRAGGAKNIQYF.

This chain joins TRBV7-3 and TRBJ2-7. Germline assignment: CDR1 SGHTA and CDR2 FQGTGA. There are 15 residues in the CDR3. The CDR3 protein is CASSRESGSSYEQYF.

This chain joins TRBV28 and TRBJ2-6. The CDR3 length is 14 residues. Per germline, CDR1 MDHEN and CDR2 SYDVKM. Here the CDR3 reads CASSFDSGANVLTF.

The genes are TRBV27 and TRBJ2-2; TCRdb names TRBD1, which stays unverified in the absence of DNA. The germline V gene encodes CDR1 MNHEY and CDR2 SMNVEV (reference sequence). The CDR3 covers 15 residues. CDR3 sequence reads: CASSLRDRDTGELFF.

The chain joins TRBV4-1 to TRBJ2-5; TCRdb selects TRBD2, and the lack of DNA leaves this call unchecked. The germline gives CDR1 MGHRA, CDR2 YSYEKL. The CDR3 spans 16 residues. CDR3 sequence reads: CASSQALGGSQETQYF.

The chain joins TRBV6-2 or TRBV6-3 to TRBJ2-5; TCRdb's D gene call, TRBD2, goes unchecked for lack of DNA. In germline, CDR1 is MNHEY, CDR2 SVGEGT. CDR3 size: 17 residues. The chain's CDR3 is CASRSTPPGLAEETQYF.

The chain employs TRBV4-3 and TRBJ1-6; the D gene TCRdb calls, TRBD1, cannot be checked with no DNA. The V gene's germline CDR1 is LGHNA and CDR2 YSLEER. The CDR3 has 16 amino acids. The CDR3: CASSQDWDKYNSPLHF.

This CDR3 reads CASWAVNEKLFF. The chain links TRBV10-2 to TRBJ1-4. CDR3 size: 12 residues. The V gene's germline CDR1 is WSHSY and CDR2 SAAADI.

V is TRBV20-1 and J is TRBJ2-1. The CDR3 is 11 residues long. Germline CDR1 is DFQATT and CDR2 is SNEGSKA (reference sequence). The CDR3 sequence is CSAPRNNEQFF.

This chain links TRBV18 with TRBJ1-1; TCRdb's D call of TRBD1 is untestable without DNA. The CDR3 consists of 14 residues. Germline lookup yields CDR1 KGHSH and CDR2 LQKENI. The CDR3 protein is CASSPPLSGSEAFF.

V gene TRBV12-3 or TRBV12-4 combines with J gene TRBJ2-5; the D call from TCRdb, TRBD1, cannot be confirmed without DNA. The CDR3 runs to 15 residues. The CDR3 spells CASSPGGQRKETQYF.

The rearrangement links TRBV27 to TRBJ1-1; TCRdb picks TRBD1, but there is no DNA to check that call. Germline V CDR1 and CDR2: MNHEY, SMNVEV (reference sequence). The CDR3 covers 16 residues. CDR3 in amino acids: CASSSHQGGANTEAFF.

This sequence joins TRBV29-1 and TRBJ2-1. Germline loops: CDR1 SQVTM, CDR2 ANQGSEA. The CDR3 covers 13 residues. CDR3 loop: CSASESSYNEQFF.

This rearrangement joins TRBV6-4 to TRBJ2-1; TCRdb returns TRBD2, unconfirmable since there is no DNA. The CDR3 consists of 15 residues. Germline CDR1 is MRHNA and CDR2 is SNTAGT. CDR3: CASSERASGSNEQFF.

The V and J genes are TRBV5-1 and TRBJ2-3. This CDR3 is built from 13 residues. CDR1 and CDR2 (germline): SGHRS, YFSETQ. CDR3 region: CASSLEFTDTQYF.

The chain combines TRBV19 with TRBJ2-1; TCRdb selects TRBD1, and the lack of DNA leaves this call unchecked. Germline CDR1 and CDR2: LNHDA and SQIVND (reference sequence). The CDR3 loop spans 16 amino acids. The CDR3 loop is CASSLPGTKLDNEQFF. The full variable domain, its missing parts supplied by reference TRBV19 and TRBJ2-1, is DGGITQSPKYLFRKEGQNVTLSCEQNLNHDAMYWYRQDPGQGLRLIYYSQIVNDFQKGDIAEGYSVSREKKESFPLTVTSAQKNPTAFYLCASSLPGTKLDNEQFFGPGTRLTVL.

The chain uses TRBV3-1 and TRBJ2-5; TCRdb picks TRBD2, but there is no DNA to check that call. Germline loops: CDR1 LGHDT, CDR2 YNNKEL (reference sequence). The CDR3 extends over 15 amino acids. This CDR3 is CASSRGTSGGETQYF.

The V call is TRBV12-3 or TRBV12-4, the J call TRBJ1-2. The CDR3 runs to 13 residues. CDR3 sequence reads: CASSLGSHDGYTF.

The V call is TRBV4-3, the J call TRBJ2-2; TCRdb outputs TRBD1, but without DNA this stays unchecked. Germline CDR1 is LGHNA and CDR2 is YSLEER. This CDR3 is built from 18 residues. The chain's CDR3 is CASSQDRGRTGSLGELFF.

The genes are TRBV7-9 and TRBJ1-1. CDR3 length equals 12 residues. CDR1 is SEHNR and CDR2 is FQNEAQ in the germline V gene (reference sequence). This CDR3 reads CASSLGTQEAFF.

The rearrangement uses TRBV7-8 and TRBJ2-7; without DNA, the TCRdb call of TRBD2 cannot be checked. CDR1 and CDR2 from the germline V gene are SGHVS and FQNEAQ. The CDR3 spans 15 residues. Here the CDR3 reads CASRGGLAGVYEQYF.

The chain couples TRBV5-5 to TRBJ1-5; TCRdb designates TRBD1, a call that cannot be tested without DNA. This CDR3 is 14 amino acids long. Germline V lookup: CDR1 SGHKS, CDR2 YYEKEE (reference sequence). CDR3 residues: CASSPGVGDQPQHF.

The J gene is TRBJ1-4, the V gene TRBV12-3 or TRBV12-4. The CDR3 has 14 amino acids. The CDR3 protein is CASSFGGAHEKLFF.

The chain uses TRBV9 and TRBJ2-7; TCRdb proposes TRBD2, but this gene call is untestable without DNA. CDR1 and CDR2 (germline): SGDLS, YYNGEE. The CDR3 has 16 amino acids. The CDR3 sequence is CASSVVGGGSPHEQYF.

This chain links TRBV20-1 with TRBJ2-5; there is no DNA to check the TCRdb D call of TRBD2. CDR3 length equals 15 residues. Germline lookup yields CDR1 DFQATT and CDR2 SNEGSKA (reference sequence). The CDR3 loop reads CSAPNRLAGEETQYF.